The 18 T cell receptor beta chains listed next were all sequenced from one sample in a study of T cell responses to AZD1222 COVID-19 vaccine. Generated by immunoSEQ multiplex PCR, the TCRdb table keeps only in-frame clones and is missing some. The sample records under 150,000 clones, 88% being singletons. This material consisted of peripheral blood, taken 28 days after the second AZD1222 dose. These receptors all stem from an adult who received the AZD1222 COVID-19 vaccine.

The chain has TRBV9 and TRBJ2-2; D is uncertain. Per germline, CDR1 SGDLS and CDR2 YYNGEE. The V and J ends lost 0 bases and 4 bases respectively, with 4 bases between them. This CDR3 contains 13 residues. The CDR3 bases are TGTGCCAGCAGCGTAGCCGGCACCGGGGAGCTGTTTTTT. It is translated as CASSVAGTGELFF.

The J gene is TRBJ1-2, the V gene TRBV28; D gene ambiguous. This CDR3 has 12 residues. The V end was cut by 3 bases, the J end by 7 bases, with 9 bases between. The germline CDR1 and CDR2 sequences are MDHEN and SYDVKM. CDR3 sequence (DNA): TGTGCCAGCAGTTTGAATAGGGCTGGCTACACCTTC. Protein product: CASSLNRAGYTF.

The rearrangement links TRBV7-9 to TRBJ2-6; D is ambiguous. V lost 5 bases and J lost 2, with 10 bases in between. The CDR3 runs to 15 residues. The germline V gene has CDR1 SEHNR and CDR2 FQNEAQ (reference sequence). This CDR3 reads CASSHYGPGANVLTF. CDR3 bases: TGTGCCAGCAGCCACTACGGCCCTGGGGCCAACGTCCTGACTTTC.

The chain combines TRBV18 with TRBJ1-2, with 12 bases aligning to TRBD1. The CDR3 runs to 16 residues. J was trimmed by 8 bases and V by 2 bases; bases with no gene match: 9. Germline CDR1 and CDR2: KGHSH and LQKENI. The CDR3 nucleotides are TGTGCCAGCTCACCAGCCTCCCGGGACAGGGGGCTGGGCTACACCTTC. Amino acid sequence: CASSPASRDRGLGYTF.

CDR3 DNA: TGCGCCAGCAGCTTGGCATTAGGGACAGGGTCGAACGAAGCTTTCTTT. Translated, it gives CASSLALGTGSNEAFF. V usage is TRBV5-1 and J usage is TRBJ1-1, with TRBD1 matching over 9 bases. V trimming: 0 bases; J trimming: 8 bases; junction bases outside the gene matches: 11. The CDR3 is made up of 16 amino acids. Germline CDR1 is SGHRS and CDR2 is YFSETQ.

The chain joins TRBV4-3 to TRBJ1-4; 9 nucleotides line up with TRBD1. The CDR3 is 15 amino acids. Germline-derived CDR1 and CDR2 are LGHNA and YSLEER. Losses at the gene ends were 6 bases for V and 7 bases for J; bases not matched to a gene: 9. As DNA, the CDR3 is TGCGCCAGCAGTCCGGTGGGGGACAGGGCTGAAAAACTGTTTTTT. It translates to CASSPVGDRAEKLFF.

The V and J genes are TRBV24-1 and TRBJ2-2; D perhaps matches TRBD2 (6 bases). Germline assignment: CDR1 KGHDR and CDR2 SFDVKD. The V end was cut by 3 bases, the J end by 2 bases, with 12 bases between. The length of the CDR3 is 16 residues. The CDR3 bases are TGTGCCACCAGTGATACCGGGACTTACAACACCGGGGAGCTGTTTTTT. It specifies CATSDTGTYNTGELFF.

The rearrangement links TRBV7-6 to TRBJ1-1; D might be TRBD1 (5 bases). With 5 bases removed from V and 3 bases from J, the gap between germline ends came to 16 bases. The CDR3 is 15 residues long. The germline V gene has CDR1 SGHVS and CDR2 FNYEAQ. CDR3 DNA: TGTGCCAGCAGCGATACGACGGGGCGGGACACTGAAGCTTTCTTT. Its translation: CASSDTTGRDTEAFF.

This rearrangement joins TRBV10-1 to TRBJ2-5; the D is unclear. The CDR3 is 13 residues long. Per germline, CDR1 WNHNN and CDR2 SYGVQD (reference sequence). V dropped 5 bases and J dropped 3 bases, with 10 bases sitting between them. The CDR3: CASSLSQEETQYF. CDR3 in DNA: TGCGCCAGCAGTTTGTCCCAGGAAGAGACCCAGTACTTC.

The rearrangement joins TRBV5-1 to TRBJ1-2, with D unresolved. This CDR3 has 14 residues. Germline CDR1 reads SGHRS; CDR2 reads YFSETQ. Trimming cost V 2 bases and J 2 bases, with 10 bases left between them. The CDR3 sequence: CASSFQAANYGYTF. As DNA, the CDR3 is TGCGCCAGCAGCTTCCAGGCTGCAAACTATGGCTACACCTTC. Combining the CDR3 with reference TRBV5-1 and TRBJ1-2 gives the whole variable domain KAGVTQTPRYLIKTRGQQVTLSCSPISGHRSVSWYQQTPGQGLQFLFEYFSETQRNKGNFPGRFSGRQFSNSRSEMNVSTLELGDSALYLCASSFQAANYGYTFGSGTRLTVV.

The J gene is TRBJ2-1, the V gene TRBV4-2, with D hard to call. V dropped 2 bases and J dropped 6 bases, with 5 bases sitting between them. The germline CDR1 and CDR2 sequences are LGHNA and YNFKEQ. This CDR3 has 12 residues. The CDR3 here is CASSQSANEQFF. The DNA of the CDR3 is TGTGCCAGCAGCCAAAGCGCCAATGAGCAGTTCTTC.

The V and J genes are TRBV28 and TRBJ1-1; D gene ambiguous. The ends were cut back, 6 bases at V and 2 bases at J, with 4 bases in the middle. Per germline, CDR1 MDHEN and CDR2 SYDVKM. CDR3 length: 11 residues. CDR3 loop: CASSKNTEAFF. DNA for the CDR3: TGTGCCAGCAGCAAAAACACTGAAGCTTTCTTT.

The V and J genes are TRBV12-5 and TRBJ1-2; no clear D gene. CDR1 LGHNT and CDR2 FRNRAP come from the germline V gene. The CDR3 covers 13 residues. Trimming stripped 5 bases from V and 6 bases from J, with 13 bases between. The CDR3 region is CASGPPPGDGYTF. The CDR3 nucleotides read TGTGCTAGTGGTCCCCCCCCGGGCGATGGCTACACCTTC.

This clone is labeled as medium-sized. The chain couples TRBV4-3 to TRBJ2-6; D may be TRBD2 (6 bases). CDR1 LGHNA and CDR2 YSLEER come from the germline V gene. Trimming shortened V by 4 bases and J by 0 bases, and 10 bases separated the two germline ends. This CDR3 spans 16 amino acids. The CDR3 DNA reads TGCGCCAGCAGCCCCCCGGGAGCCTCTGGGGCCAACGTCCTGACTTTC. Its protein is CASSPPGASGANVLTF.

The chain couples TRBV2 to TRBJ1-2; D remains unclear. V lost 5 bases, J lost 3 bases, and 16 bases lay in between. The length of the CDR3 is 15 residues. CDR1 SNHLY and CDR2 FYNNEI come from the germline V gene. Here the CDR3 reads CASSFNGGSYYGYTF. The CDR3 region has the DNA TGTGCCAGCAGTTTCAATGGAGGCAGCTACTATGGCTACACCTTC.

This CDR3 is CASSYVQGNSPLHF. Here the CDR3 DNA reads TGTGCCAGCAGTTACGTTCAGGGGAATTCACCCCTCCACTTT. The chain has TRBV6-2 or TRBV6-3 and TRBJ1-6; weak D call: TRBD1 (6 bases). From germline, CDR1 is MNHEY and CDR2 SVGEGT. The CDR3 has 14 amino acids. V lost 2 bases and J lost 7, with 9 bases in between.

This chain joins TRBV19 and TRBJ1-1; the D gene is possibly TRBD1 (5 bases). This CDR3 contains 15 residues. Germline assignment: CDR1 LNHDA and CDR2 SQIVND (reference sequence). V was pared by 3 bases and J by 1 base, with 12 bases between. CDR3 sequence reads: CASSIGGTENTEAFF. CDR3 DNA sequence: TGTGCCAGTAGTATTGGGGGGACGGAGAACACTGAAGCTTTCTTT.

The chain combines TRBV4-1 with TRBJ1-4; no definite D call. Germline values: CDR1 MGHRA, CDR2 YSYEKL. The V and J ends lost 0 bases and 7 bases respectively, with 15 bases between them. There are 16 residues in the CDR3. CDR3 sequence: CASSQEGALSGEKLFF. CDR3 in DNA: TGCGCCAGCAGCCAAGAAGGTGCGTTGTCGGGTGAAAAACTGTTTTTT.